Each of the 9 T cell receptor beta chains below was sequenced from the same sample in a study of regulatory T cells in long-lasting Graves disease. Specified time point: newly diagnosed GD, antithyroid drugs for less than 3 months. The authors made the TCR library using RNA they extracted from PBMCs. Building the TCR beta libraries relied on iRepertoire HTBI primers, and CDR3 regions underwent Arm-PCR. TCRdb re-derived calls from the multiplex PCR reads in MiXCR, one entry per CDR3 protein. The sample carries about 520,000 distinct CDR3 sequences, more than 10% recorded once. The same data also went into a second study, on T cells in Graves' hyperthyroidism and ophthalmopathy.

This specimen was peripheral blood mononuclear cells (PBMCs), taken at new diagnosis, from a patient treated with antithyroid drugs. The receptor set was obtained from a woman aged 25 to 39 with Graves disease.

V usage is TRBV11-2 and J usage is TRBJ2-6; tentative D call: TRBD1 (7 bases). CDR1 and CDR2 (germline): SGHAT, FQNNGV. V was clipped by 5 bases and J by 0 bases, with 17 bases between them. This CDR3 spans 18 amino acids. The CDR3 sequence: CASSQQGEARSGANVLTF. Written as DNA, the CDR3 is TGTGCCAGCAGCCAGCAGGGGGAGGCACGCTCTGGGGCCAACGTCCTGACTTTC.

The genes are TRBV28 and TRBJ1-4; D call uncertain. V was pared by 5 bases and J by 9 bases, with 13 bases between. In germline, CDR1 is MDHEN, CDR2 SYDVKM. The CDR3 covers 13 residues. For the CDR3, the DNA is TGTGCCAGCAGTGCCTCTGGGTTCAAAAAACTGTTTTTT. It is translated as CASSASGFKKLFF.

In its sample, this clonotype was seen many times. The CDR3 region is CASSVVEGPQFF. The CDR3 region has the DNA TGTGCCAGCAGCGTAGTAGAGGGGCCGCAGTTCTTC. The chain couples TRBV9 to TRBJ2-1; tentatively, D is TRBD1 or TRBD2 (5 bases each). The germline V gene has CDR1 SGDLS and CDR2 YYNGEE. This CDR3 has 12 amino acids. Trimming left V 0 bases short and J 12 bases short, with 10 bases between.

This clonotype was observed a handful of times. The chain joins TRBV5-1 to TRBJ1-3; D remains unclear. This CDR3 spans 14 amino acids. Germline V CDR1 and CDR2: SGHRS, YFSETQ. The V end was cut by 7 bases, the J end by 2 bases, with 13 bases between. This CDR3 reads CASAPETAGNTIYF. The DNA for the CDR3 is TGCGCCAGCGCACCGGAAACTGCTGGAAACACCATATATTTT.

The sample holds many counts of this clonotype. This sequence joins TRBV27 and TRBJ1-1; unclear D gene. The ends were cut back, 6 bases at V and 4 bases at J, with 15 bases in the middle. There are 14 residues in the CDR3. CDR1 is MNHEY, CDR2 SMNVEV, per germline (reference sequence). The CDR3 nucleotides are TGTGCCAGCAGGGCCAGGCCATTATCCACTGAAGCTTTCTTT. This translates into CASRARPLSTEAFF.

This clonotype was counted at least ten times. The chain couples TRBV2 to TRBJ1-5; 7 positions match TRBD1. The CDR3 contains 15 residues. CDR1 and CDR2 from the germline V gene are SNHLY and FYNNEI. V trimming: 4 bases; J trimming: 3 bases; junction bases outside the gene matches: 6. CDR3 bases: TGTGCCAGCAGTGGGGACAGAAACTTCAATCAGCCCCAGCATTTT. Protein: CASSGDRNFNQPQHF.

This chain connects TRBV6-2 or TRBV6-3 to TRBJ2-4, with 8 bases that match TRBD1. The V gene's germline CDR1 is MNHEY and CDR2 SVGEGT. The CDR3 contains 15 residues. J was trimmed by 1 base and V by 5 bases; bases with no gene match: 4. This CDR3 is CASSVQGAAKNIQYF. The CDR3 coding sequence is TGTGCCAGCAGTGTCCAGGGGGCGGCCAAAAACATTCAGTACTTC.

J is TRBJ2-1 and V is TRBV27; D is possibly TRBD1 (5 bases). This CDR3 has 11 amino acids. Trimming took off 7 bases at V and 9 bases at J, with 10 bases between the two ends. Germline V gene sequence: CDR1 MNHEY, CDR2 SMNVEV (reference sequence). In DNA, the CDR3 is TGTGCCAGCAAAAGGGGAAGTGAGCAGTTCTTC. It is translated as CASKRGSEQFF.

There are many counts of this clonotype. The J gene is TRBJ2-2, the V gene TRBV15, with D unclear. The CDR3 is made up of 13 amino acids. Trimming removed 2 bases at V and 0 bases at J, with 1 base between. Germline V gene data show CDR1 as LNHNV and CDR2 as YYDKDF (reference sequence). The CDR3 region is CATSRSNTGELFF. The CDR3 bases are TGTGCCACCAGCAGATCGAACACCGGGGAGCTGTTTTTT.